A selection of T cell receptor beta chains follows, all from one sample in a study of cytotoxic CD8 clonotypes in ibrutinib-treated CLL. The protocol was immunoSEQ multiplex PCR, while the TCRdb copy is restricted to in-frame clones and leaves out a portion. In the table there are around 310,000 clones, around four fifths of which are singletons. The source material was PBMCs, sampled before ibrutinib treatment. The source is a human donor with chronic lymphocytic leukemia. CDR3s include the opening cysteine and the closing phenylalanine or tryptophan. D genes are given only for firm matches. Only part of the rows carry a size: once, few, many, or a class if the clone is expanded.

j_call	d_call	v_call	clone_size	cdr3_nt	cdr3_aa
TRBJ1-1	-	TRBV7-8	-	TGTGCCAGCAGCTTAAGAGGGCTGGATGAAGCTTTCTTT	CASSLRGLDEAFF
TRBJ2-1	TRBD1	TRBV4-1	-	TGCGCCAGCAGCCCCCTGAGGACCGGGACAGGGGAGTTCTTC	CASSPLRTGTGEFF
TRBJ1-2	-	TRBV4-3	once	TGCGCCAGCAGCCAAATGGAATGGGATAAGGGCTACACCTTC	CASSQMEWDKGYTF
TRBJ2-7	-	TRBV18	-	TGTGCCAGCTCGCCCCGAAGGGGCTACGAGCAGTACTTC	CASSPRRGYEQYF
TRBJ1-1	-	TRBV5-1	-	TGCGCCAGTAGGACAGAGAACACTGAAGCTTTCTTT	CASRTENTEAFF
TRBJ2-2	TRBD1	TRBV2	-	TGTGCCAGCAGTGTCCGACAGGGCGACGGGGAGCTGTTTTTT	CASSVRQGDGELFF
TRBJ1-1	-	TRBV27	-	TGTGCCAGCAGTTTATCGGCCGGGAGAATGAACACTGAAGCTTTCTTT	CASSLSAGRMNTEAFF
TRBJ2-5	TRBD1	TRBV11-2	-	TGTGCCAGCAGCGCTCGCTTAGACAGGGGGCAAGAGACCCAGTACTTC	CASSARLDRGQETQYF
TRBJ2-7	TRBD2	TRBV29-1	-	TGCAGCGTTGATTCGTCGCGGGAGGGTTTTTACGAGCAGTACTTC	CSVDSSREGFYEQYF
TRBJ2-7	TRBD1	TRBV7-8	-	TGTGCCAGCAGCTTAGGACACCGGGACAGGGTCTACGAGCAGTACTTC	CASSLGHRDRVYEQYF
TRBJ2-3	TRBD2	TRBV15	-	TGTGCCACCAGCAAACGGACTAGCGGATACCCGAATACGCAGTATTTT	CATSKRTSGYPNTQYF
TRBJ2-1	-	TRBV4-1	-	TGCGCCAGCAGCCAAGCTGCCCGTAACAATGAGCAGTTCTTC	CASSQAARNNEQFF
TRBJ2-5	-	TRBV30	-	TGTGCCTGGAGAGACCTGGGCCAGGAGACCCAGTACTTC	CAWRDLGQETQYF
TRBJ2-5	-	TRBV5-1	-	TGCGCCAGCAGCTTCCTACAGCAACAAGAGACCCAGTACTTC	CASSFLQQQETQYF
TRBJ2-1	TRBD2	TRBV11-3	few	TGTGCCAGCAGCTTAGGACTAGCGGGAGGGAATGAGCAGTTCTTC	CASSLGLAGGNEQFF
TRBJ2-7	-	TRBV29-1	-	TGCAGCGTCCGTGAAGTGACGACGAACCCCTTTTCTACAGGGCCGAACGAGCAGTACTTC	CSVREVTTNPFSTGPNEQYF
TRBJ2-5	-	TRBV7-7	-	TGTGCCAGCAGCGCCGTAGACGAGACCCAGTACTTC	CASSAVDETQYF
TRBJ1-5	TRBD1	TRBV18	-	TGTGCCAGCTCGGGGACAGGGGGCAATCAGCCCCAGCATTTT	CASSGTGGNQPQHF
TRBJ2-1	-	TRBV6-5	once	TGTGCCAGTTCGGACAGTTACAATGAGCAGTTCTTC	CASSDSYNEQFF
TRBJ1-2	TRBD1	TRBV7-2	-	TGTGCCAGCAGCTTAATTACAGGGGGCCTCTCTTACTATGGCTACACCTTC	CASSLITGGLSYYGYTF
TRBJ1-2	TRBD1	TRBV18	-	TGTGCCAGCTCACCCGAAGCACAGGGGGCCGGTGTTGGCTACACCTTC	CASSPEAQGAGVGYTF
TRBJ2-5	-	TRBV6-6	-	TGTGCCAGCAGTTATATCGGGGGACGAGAGACCCAGTACTTC	CASSYIGGRETQYF
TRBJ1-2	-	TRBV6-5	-	TGTGCCAGCAGTAATAGGGGAGATGGCTACACCTTC	CASSNRGDGYTF
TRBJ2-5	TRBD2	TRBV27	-	TGTGCCAGCAGTTCCCCGCGGGAGGGGCTAGGAGAGACCCAGTACTTC	CASSSPREGLGETQYF
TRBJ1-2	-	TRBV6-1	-	TGTGCCAGCAGTGAAACCCCCTCTGCAACCCTTTATGGCTACACCTTC	CASSETPSATLYGYTF